Following are 16 T cell receptor beta chains from one sample sequenced in a study of shared clonotypes between healthy human individuals. Terminally differentiated effector memory CD45RA+ cells were excluded by CCR7 positive selection of CD45RO-negative cells. Assay used: immunoSEQ multiplex PCR; TCRdb lists only in-frame clones, some missing. Of about 820,000 clones in the sample, 85% to 95% are singletons; the top ten hold around 24%. The specimen sequenced was naive CD8+ T cells sorted from blood. Source of these receptors: a man aged 30 to 39 in good health.

The rearrangement uses TRBV7-3 and TRBJ1-2; D gene uncertain. This CDR3 spans 14 amino acids. The germline gives CDR1 SGHTA, CDR2 FQGTGA. The V end was cut by 0 bases, the J end by 4 bases, with 9 bases between. This CDR3 is CASSLTSDGYGYTF. DNA of the CDR3: TGTGCCAGCAGCTTAACCTCGGACGGCTATGGCTACACCTTC.

V is TRBV5-6 and J is TRBJ2-7; D unclear. The CDR3 consists of 14 residues. Trimming took off 0 bases at V and 0 bases at J, with 7 bases between the two ends. Germline V CDR1 and CDR2: SGHDT, YYEEEE. CDR3 bases: TGTGCCAGCAGCTTGGCCGGAGCCTCCTACGAGCAGTACTTC. Amino acids: CASSLAGASYEQYF.

This clone was observed a single time. This chain links TRBV11-2 with TRBJ2-5; the D gene is possibly TRBD1 (5 bases). CDR3 size: 14 residues. Germline V gives CDR1 SGHAT, CDR2 FQNNGV. V was pared by 2 bases and J by 4 bases, with 11 bases between. The CDR3 DNA reads as TGTGCCAGCAGCTTACAGGGCCTGGGAGAGACCCAGTACTTC. Amino acid sequence: CASSLQGLGETQYF.

The chain joins TRBV7-2 to TRBJ2-3; D is undetermined. The germline V and J ends were trimmed by 1 base and 2 bases, with 10 bases remaining between them. The CDR3 spans 15 residues. Germline lookup yields CDR1 SGHTA and CDR2 FQGNSA. The CDR3 nucleotides are TGTGCCAGCAGCTTAGGGGTCACGGACACAGATACGCAGTATTTT. It encodes CASSLGVTDTDTQYF.

The CDR3 is CASSIADLGNEQFF. In DNA form, the CDR3 reads TGCGCCAGCAGTATCGCAGATCTCGGGAATGAGCAGTTCTTC. V and J are TRBV5-1 and TRBJ2-1, with D hard to call. The germline CDR1 and CDR2 sequences are SGHRS and YFSETQ. Trimming removed 5 bases at V and 7 bases at J, with 16 bases between. This CDR3 spans 14 amino acids.

With respect to this clone: One end of the junction does not line up with germline, which may come from a read error. The chain combines TRBV7-7 with TRBJ2-5; 8 bases are a match to TRBD1. This CDR3 has 17 amino acids. The germline gives CDR1 SSHAT, CDR2 FNYEAQ (reference sequence). CDR3 in DNA: TGTGCTAGCAGCTTATCCGCGACAGGGGAAATAGTAGAGACCCAGTACTTC. Its translation is CASSLSATGEIVETQYF.

This chain uses TRBV2 with TRBJ1-5; 7 bases are shared with TRBD1. Germline CDR1 and CDR2: SNHLY and FYNNEI. The CDR3 extends over 13 amino acids. Unmatched junction bases numbered 5, after V lost 6 bases and J lost 6 bases. CDR3 residues: CASRLGGGQPQHF. In nucleotides, the CDR3 is TGTGCCAGCAGGCTAGGGGGCGGTCAGCCCCAGCATTTT.

This clone was picked up one time. This chain joins TRBV14 and TRBJ1-3, with 10 nucleotides matching TRBD1. The ends lost 4 bases at V and 5 bases at J; junction bases unmatched: 11. CDR1 and CDR2 from the germline V gene are SGHDN and FVKESK. This CDR3 has 17 residues. This CDR3 reads CASSPVFGQGERNTIYF. The CDR3 DNA sequence: TGTGCCAGCAGCCCTGTTTTTGGACAGGGGGAGAGAAACACCATATATTTT.

The CDR3 DNA is TGTGCCAGCAGTTCGACACAGGGAGTCGGAAACATTCAGTACTTC. Its protein product is CASSSTQGVGNIQYF. V gene TRBV6-5 combines with J gene TRBJ2-4; a weak D match, TRBD1 (6 bases). Trimming stripped 4 bases from V and 6 bases from J, with 16 bases between. The CDR3 runs to 15 residues. From germline, CDR1 is MNHEY and CDR2 SVGAGI.

V usage is TRBV9 and J usage is TRBJ2-1; 10 bases agree with TRBD2. CDR1 and CDR2 from the germline V gene are SGDLS and YYNGEE. Losses at the gene ends were 6 bases for V and 2 bases for J; bases not matched to a gene: 5. The CDR3 loop spans 15 amino acids. The CDR3 spells CASNPSGRPYNEQFF. The DNA of the CDR3 is TGTGCCAGCAACCCTAGCGGGAGACCCTACAATGAGCAGTTCTTC.

The rearrangement joins TRBV23-1 to TRBJ1-5; D perhaps matches TRBD1 (5 bases). TRBV23-1 is assigned to the ORF class and has an uncertain function. Trimming took off 1 base at V and 5 bases at J, with 18 bases between the two ends. The CDR3 has 17 amino acids. The CDR3 here is CASSQLSPRGDYQPQHF. The CDR3 nucleotides are TGCGCCAGCAGTCAATTATCCCCAAGAGGGGATTATCAGCCCCAGCATTTT.

The chain is built from TRBV21-1 and TRBJ2-3; the tabulated D call, TRBD2, remains unverified against the DNA. TRBV21-1 is a pseudogene locus. This CDR3 region has 24 residues. The CDR3 protein is CASSFRRYCSGTSGSGGLGDTQYF. In DNA, the CDR3 is TGTGCCAGCAGCTTCAGGCGATACTGTTCCGGGACTAGCGGGAGTGGGGGATTAGGAGATACGCAGTATTTT.

The chain joins TRBV19 to TRBJ2-1; 8 nucleotides match TRBD2. Germline assignment: CDR1 LNHDA and CDR2 SQIVND (reference sequence). The CDR3 is made up of 12 amino acids. V gave up 9 bases and J gave up 9 bases; unmatched junction bases: 7. Here the CDR3 DNA reads TGTGCCAGCGGGAGGGGGGGAGGTGAGCAGTTCTTC. Translating gives CASGRGGGEQFF.

The gene calls are TRBV5-6 and TRBJ2-1, with D unresolved. The germline V and J ends were trimmed by 3 bases and 2 bases, with 3 bases remaining between them. The CDR3 consists of 12 residues. Looked up from germline, CDR1 is SGHDT and CDR2 is YYEEEE. The CDR3 spells CASSSPYNEQFF. The CDR3 region has the DNA TGTGCCAGCAGCTCACCCTACAATGAGCAGTTCTTC. The full variable domain, with the rest looked up from reference TRBV5-6 and TRBJ2-1, is DAGVTQSPTHLIKTRGQQVTLRCSPKSGHDTVSWYQQALGQGPQFIFQYYEEEERQRGNFPDRFSGHQFPNYSSELNVNALLLGDSALYLCASSSPYNEQFFGPGTRLTVL.

The rearrangement joins TRBV7-7 to TRBJ2-5, with D perhaps TRBD1 (5 bases). Germline V gene sequence: CDR1 SSHAT, CDR2 FNYEAQ (reference sequence). The CDR3 is 17 amino acids. Trimming stripped 5 bases from V and 2 bases from J, with 21 bases between. In DNA form, the CDR3 reads TGTGCCAGCAGCCGACGAGATGGACAAGAAGCACAAGAGACCCAGTACTTC. Translation gives CASSRRDGQEAQETQYF.

V usage is TRBV10-3 and J usage is TRBJ1-4, with TRBD1 matching 7 bases. J was trimmed by 0 bases and V by 3 bases; bases with no gene match: 10. The V gene's germline CDR1 is ENHRY and CDR2 SYGVKD. The CDR3 totals 18 residues. The CDR3 sequence: CAISDRGRMMATNEKLFF. The DNA for the CDR3 is TGTGCCATCAGTGACAGGGGGAGAATGATGGCAACTAATGAAAAACTGTTTTTT.